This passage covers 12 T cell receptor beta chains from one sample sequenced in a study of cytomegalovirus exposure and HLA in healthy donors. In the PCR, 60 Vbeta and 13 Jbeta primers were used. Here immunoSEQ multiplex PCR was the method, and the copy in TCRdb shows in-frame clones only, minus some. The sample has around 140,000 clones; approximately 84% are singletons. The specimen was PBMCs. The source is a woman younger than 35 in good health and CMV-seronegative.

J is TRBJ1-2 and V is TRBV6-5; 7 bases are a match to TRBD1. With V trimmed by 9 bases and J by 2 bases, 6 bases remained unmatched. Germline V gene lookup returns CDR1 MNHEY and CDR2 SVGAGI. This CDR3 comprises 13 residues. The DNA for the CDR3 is TGTGCCAGTCGGCGGGACAGCAACTATGGCTACACCTTC. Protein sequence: CASRRDSNYGYTF.

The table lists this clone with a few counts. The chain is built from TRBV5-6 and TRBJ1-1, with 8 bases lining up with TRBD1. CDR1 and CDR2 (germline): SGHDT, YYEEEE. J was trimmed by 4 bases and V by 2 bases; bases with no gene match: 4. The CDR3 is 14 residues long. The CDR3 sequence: CASSFRGRTTEAFF. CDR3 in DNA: TGTGCCAGCAGCTTCAGGGGGCGGACCACTGAAGCTTTCTTT.

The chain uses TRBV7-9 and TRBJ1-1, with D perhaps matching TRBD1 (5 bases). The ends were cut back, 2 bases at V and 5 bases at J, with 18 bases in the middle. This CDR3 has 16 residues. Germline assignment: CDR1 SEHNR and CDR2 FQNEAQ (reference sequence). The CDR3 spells CASSLRDRGAGTEAFF. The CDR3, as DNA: TGTGCCAGCAGCTTAAGAGATCGGGGCGCGGGGACTGAAGCTTTCTTT.

The CDR3 DNA reads TGTGCCAGCACTCGAGGGATAGGGAGAAACGAGCAGTACTTC. Amino acid sequence: CASTRGIGRNEQYF. The chain combines TRBV2 with TRBJ2-7; possibly TRBD2 for D (5 bases). Trimming pared 7 bases from V and 5 bases from J, leaving 18 bases between. Germline assignment: CDR1 SNHLY and CDR2 FYNNEI. There are 14 residues in the CDR3.

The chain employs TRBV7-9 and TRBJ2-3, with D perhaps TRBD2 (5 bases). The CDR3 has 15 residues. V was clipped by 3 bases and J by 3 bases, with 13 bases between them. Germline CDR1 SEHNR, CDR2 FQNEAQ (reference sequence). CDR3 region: CASSFSREKTDTQYF. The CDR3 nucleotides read TGTGCCAGCAGCTTTTCGAGGGAAAAGACAGATACGCAGTATTTT.

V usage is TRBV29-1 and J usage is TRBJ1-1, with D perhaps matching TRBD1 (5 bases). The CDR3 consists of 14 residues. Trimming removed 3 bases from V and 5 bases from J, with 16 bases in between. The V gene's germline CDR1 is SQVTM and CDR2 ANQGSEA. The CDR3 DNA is TGCAGCGTTGACCTCTTGGGCGGGGGGACTGAAGCTTTCTTT. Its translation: CSVDLLGGGTEAFF.

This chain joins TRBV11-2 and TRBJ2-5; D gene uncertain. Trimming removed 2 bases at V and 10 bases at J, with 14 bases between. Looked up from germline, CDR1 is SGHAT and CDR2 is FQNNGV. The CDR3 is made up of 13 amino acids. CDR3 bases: TGTGCCAGCAGCTTATCGGAGCGTTTAGACCAGTACTTC. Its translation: CASSLSERLDQYF.

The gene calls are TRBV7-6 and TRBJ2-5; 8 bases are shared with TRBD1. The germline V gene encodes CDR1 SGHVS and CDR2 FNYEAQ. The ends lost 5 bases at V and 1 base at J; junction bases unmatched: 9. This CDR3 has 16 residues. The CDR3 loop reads CASSRGDRPGQETQYF. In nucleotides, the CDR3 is TGTGCCAGCAGCAGAGGGGACAGGCCTGGCCAAGAGACCCAGTACTTC. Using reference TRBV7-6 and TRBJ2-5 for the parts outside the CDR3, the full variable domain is GAGVSQSPRYKVTKRGQDVALRCDPISGHVSLYWYRQALGQGPEFLTYFNYEAQQDKSGLPNDRFSAERPEGSISTLTIQRTEQRDSAMYRCASSRGDRPGQETQYFGPGTRLLVL.

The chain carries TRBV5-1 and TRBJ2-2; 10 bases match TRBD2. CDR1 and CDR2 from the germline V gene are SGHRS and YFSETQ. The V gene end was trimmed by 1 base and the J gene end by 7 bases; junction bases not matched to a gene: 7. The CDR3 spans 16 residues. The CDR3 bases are TGCGCCAGCAGCTTGAGAGCGGGAGGGCAGGTCGGGGAGCTGTTTTTT. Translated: CASSLRAGGQVGELFF.

The CDR3 DNA follows: TGCGCCAGCAGCCAAGATCAGAGATTAGCGGAGGGTACAGATACGCAGTATTTT. It yields the protein CASSQDQRLAEGTDTQYF. The chain carries TRBV4-1 and TRBJ2-3, with D maybe TRBD2 (6 bases). The CDR3 is 18 amino acids. Germline V gene data show CDR1 as MGHRA and CDR2 as YSYEKL. The germline V and J ends were trimmed by 0 bases and 3 bases, with 19 bases remaining between them.

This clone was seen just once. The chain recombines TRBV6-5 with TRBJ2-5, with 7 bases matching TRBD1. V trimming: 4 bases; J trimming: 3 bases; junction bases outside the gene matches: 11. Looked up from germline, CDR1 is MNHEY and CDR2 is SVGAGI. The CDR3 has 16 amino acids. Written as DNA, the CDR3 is TGTGCCAGCAGTTCCCATAGTAGACAGGGAAAAGAGACCCAGTACTTC. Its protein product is CASSSHSRQGKETQYF.

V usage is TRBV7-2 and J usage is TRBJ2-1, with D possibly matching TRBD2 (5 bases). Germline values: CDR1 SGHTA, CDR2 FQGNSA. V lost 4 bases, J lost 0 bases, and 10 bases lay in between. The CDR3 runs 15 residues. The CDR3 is CASSWAGNSYNEQFF. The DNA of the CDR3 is TGTGCCAGCAGCTGGGCCGGGAACTCCTACAATGAGCAGTTCTTC.